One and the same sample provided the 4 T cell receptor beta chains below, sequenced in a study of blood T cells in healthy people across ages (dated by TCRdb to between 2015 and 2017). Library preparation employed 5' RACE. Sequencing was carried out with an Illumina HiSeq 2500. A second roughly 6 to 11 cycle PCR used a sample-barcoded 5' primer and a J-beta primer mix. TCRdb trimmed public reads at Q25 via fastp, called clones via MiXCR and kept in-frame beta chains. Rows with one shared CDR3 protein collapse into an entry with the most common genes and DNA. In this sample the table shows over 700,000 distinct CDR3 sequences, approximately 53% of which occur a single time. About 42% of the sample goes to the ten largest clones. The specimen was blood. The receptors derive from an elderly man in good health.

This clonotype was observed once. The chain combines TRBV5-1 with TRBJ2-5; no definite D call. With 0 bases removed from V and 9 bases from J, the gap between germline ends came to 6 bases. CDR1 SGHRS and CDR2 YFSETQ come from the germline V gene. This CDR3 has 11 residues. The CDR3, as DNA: TGCGCCAGCAGCTTGGGTGTGGCCCAGTACTTC. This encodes CASSLGVAQYF.

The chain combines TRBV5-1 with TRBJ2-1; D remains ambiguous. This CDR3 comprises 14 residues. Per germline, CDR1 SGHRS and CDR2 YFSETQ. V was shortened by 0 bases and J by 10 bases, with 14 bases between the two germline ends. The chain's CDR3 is CASSLDAVAREQFF. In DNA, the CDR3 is TGCGCCAGCAGCTTGGATGCGGTCGCAAGAGAGCAGTTCTTC.

Here the CDR3 DNA reads TGTGCCAGCAGCTCGGGACCTAGCAATCAGCCCCAGCATTTT. Its protein product is CASSSGPSNQPQHF. The chain carries TRBV11-2 and TRBJ1-5, with D perhaps matching TRBD1 (5 bases). Germline lookup yields CDR1 SGHAT and CDR2 FQNNGV. Between the trimmed V and J ends, which lost 4 bases and 0 bases, there was a span of 7 bases. The CDR3 runs to 14 residues.

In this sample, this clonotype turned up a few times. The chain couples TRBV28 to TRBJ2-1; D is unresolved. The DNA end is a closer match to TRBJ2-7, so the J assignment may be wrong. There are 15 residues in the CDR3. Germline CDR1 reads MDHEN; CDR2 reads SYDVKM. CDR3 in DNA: TGTGCCAGCAGTTTGGGCGTTAGCTCCTACAATGAGCAGTACTTC. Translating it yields CASSLGVSSYNEQYF.